This T cell receptor beta chain comes out of a study of blood T cell repertoires in COVID-19. Sequencing was performed with immunoSEQ multiplex PCR; in TCRdb, only in-frame clones are kept and a portion is missing. The repertoire holds about 370,000 clones, 75% to 90% seen once, with 1% in the top ten. This CDR3 region has 14 residues. Trimming at V came to 0 bases and at J to 5 bases, leaving 2 bases not matched to a gene. In germline, CDR1 is SGDLS, CDR2 YYNGEE. The clonotype was recovered from a man younger than 35 who had recovered from COVID-19. The rearrangement joins TRBV9 to TRBJ2-7; 10 nucleotides align to TRBD1. Sequencing was carried out using PBMCs or T cells enriched from blood (not recorded which). The CDR3 loop reads CASSVAGTGDEQYF. The CDR3 nucleotides read TGTGCCAGCAGCGTAGCCGGGACAGGGGACGAGCAGTACTTC.